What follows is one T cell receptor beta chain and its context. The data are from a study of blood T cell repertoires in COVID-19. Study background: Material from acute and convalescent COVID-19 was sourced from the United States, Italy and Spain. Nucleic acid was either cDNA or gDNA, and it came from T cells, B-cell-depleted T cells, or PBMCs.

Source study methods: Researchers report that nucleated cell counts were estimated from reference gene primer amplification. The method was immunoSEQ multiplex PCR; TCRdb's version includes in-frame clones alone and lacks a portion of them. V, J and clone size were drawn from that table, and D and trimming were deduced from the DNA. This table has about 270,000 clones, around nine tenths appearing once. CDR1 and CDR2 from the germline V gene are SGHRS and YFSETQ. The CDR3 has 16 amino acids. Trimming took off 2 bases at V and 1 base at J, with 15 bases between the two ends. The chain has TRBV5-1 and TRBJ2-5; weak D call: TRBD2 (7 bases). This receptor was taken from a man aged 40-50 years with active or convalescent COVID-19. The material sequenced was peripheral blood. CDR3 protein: CASSLRGAGGQETQYF. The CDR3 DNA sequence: TGCGCCAGCAGCTTACGGGGGGCAGGTGGCCAAGAGACCCAGTACTTC.